Presented here are 9 T cell receptor beta chains from one specimen sequenced in a study of CD8 T cells in Susac syndrome. Random hexamers served to reverse transcribe about 0.45 to 1 ug RNA. MiXCR, run by TCRdb on the immunoSEQ multiplex PCR reads, gives a single entry per CDR3 protein. In the table there are approximately 150,000 distinct CDR3 sequences, approximately 93% of which are singletons. Sequenced sample: CD4+ T cells from PBMCs. The origin of the receptors is a human donor in good health.

CDR3 region: CSARSDRGLKGYTF. The CDR3 nucleotides are TGCAGTGCTAGATCGGACAGGGGGCTGAAGGGCTACACCTTC. The chain has TRBV20-1 and TRBJ1-2; 11 bases fit TRBD1. Germline loops: CDR1 DFQATT, CDR2 SNEGSKA (reference sequence). The trim removed 2 bases at V and 8 bases at J, leaving 7 bases unmatched. The CDR3 contains 14 residues.

V is TRBV5-6 and J is TRBJ1-1; no reliable D call. CDR3 length equals 19 residues. From germline, CDR1 is SGHDT and CDR2 YYEEEE. The V and J ends lost 1 base and 1 base respectively, with 23 bases between them. The CDR3 sequence is CASSLLIALGRGRNTEAFF. CDR3 bases: TGTGCCAGCAGCTTGTTGATTGCCTTAGGACGGGGTCGGAACACTGAAGCTTTCTTT.

The V and J genes are TRBV28 and TRBJ1-2, with TRBD1 matching 9 bases. This CDR3 has 15 residues. Germline V CDR1 and CDR2: MDHEN, SYDVKM. V gave up 4 bases and J gave up 3 bases; unmatched junction bases: 6. DNA for the CDR3: TGTGCCAGCAGTTCCACAGGGGGCGGTTACTATGGCTACACCTTC. Translation gives CASSSTGGGYYGYTF.

This chain uses TRBV23-1 with TRBJ2-3, with 8 bases lining up with TRBD1. TRBV23-1 is an open reading frame whose function is uncertain. Trimming took 2 bases from V and 7 from J; bases not matched to a gene: 8. The CDR3 consists of 15 residues. The CDR3 reads CASSQVHRGRYTQYF. CDR3 coding DNA: TGCGCCAGCAGTCAAGTCCACAGGGGGAGGTATACGCAGTATTTT.

The chain recombines TRBV2 with TRBJ2-7, with 7 nucleotides matching TRBD1. The CDR3 runs to 15 residues. J gave up 3 bases and V 6 bases, and 11 bases lay outside the gene matches. Germline V CDR1 and CDR2: SNHLY, FYNNEI. Written as DNA, the CDR3 is TGTGCCAGCAGCCTCCCCCTCGGACAGGTCTACGAGCAGTACTTC. This sequence encodes CASSLPLGQVYEQYF.

The chain is built from TRBV7-9 and TRBJ2-3; D unresolved. V was cut by 7 bases and J by 3 bases, with 5 bases left in between. CDR1 and CDR2 from the germline V gene are SEHNR and FQNEAQ (reference sequence). The CDR3 spans 11 residues. The CDR3 spells CASTQTDTQYF. In nucleotides, the CDR3 is TGTGCCAGCACCCAGACAGATACGCAGTATTTT. Supplemented by reference TRBV7-9 and TRBJ2-3, the full variable domain reads DTGVSQNPRHKITKRGQNVTFRCDPISEHNRLYWYRQTLGQGPEFLTYFQNEAQLEKSRLLSDRFSAERPKGSFSTLEIQRTEQGDSAMYLCASTQTDTQYFGPGTRLTVL.

The rearrangement joins TRBV11-2 to TRBJ1-2, with unresolved D. The V gene lost 4 bases and the J gene lost 8 bases, with 20 bases spanning the gap. The CDR3 is 15 amino acids. Germline CDR1 is SGHAT and CDR2 is FQNNGV. The CDR3 bases are TGTGCCAGCAGCTCGCGTCTTTCCGGAGGAGGCGGCTACACCTTC. This sequence encodes CASSSRLSGGGGYTF.

In regard to this clonotype: One junction end does not reproduce the germline sequence, and a read error may be involved. The V gene is TRBV28, the J gene TRBJ1-1; weak D call: TRBD1 (6 bases). The CDR3 is 12 amino acids. The V gene's germline CDR1 is MDHEN and CDR2 SYDVKM. CDR3 bases: TGTGCCAGCAGTCCGGGGGGCAGGCGGCTTGGATTT. Protein: CASSPGGRRLGF.

This clonotype was detected only once. The chain employs TRBV2 and TRBJ2-4, with 7 bases lining up with TRBD1. Germline CDR1 reads SNHLY; CDR2 reads FYNNEI. Trimming removed 5 bases from V and 8 bases from J; junction bases left unmatched: 6. The CDR3 runs 13 residues. CDR3 sequence reads: CASSRQGIDIQYF. The CDR3, as DNA: TGTGCCAGCAGTAGACAGGGTATCGACATTCAGTACTTC.